This T cell receptor (beta chain) was identified in a study of OX40 agonist ivuxolimab in advanced cancers. Background on the study: Ivuxolimab, an agonistic anti-OX40 (CD134) antibody, was given to patients.

Germline CDR1 reads GTSNPN; CDR2 reads SVGIG (reference sequence). CDR3 size: 16 residues. The V end was cut by 3 bases, the J end by 0 bases, with 15 bases between. Libraries were prepared by immunoSEQ multiplex PCR; TCRdb keeps only in-frame clonotypes and omits some of them. The sample shows some 76,000 clones, 93% of them seen only once. The sequence was obtained from an adult with an advanced solid tumor such as melanoma, head and neck, liver or kidney cancer. The V and J genes are TRBV30 and TRBJ2-1; possible D gene TRBD2, 5 bases. Sequences were derived from CD4+ or CD8+ T cells sorted from blood, sampled in a trial of the OX40 agonist ivuxolimab. The CDR3 DNA is TGTGCCTGGAGCGGGGAGACAATTCGCTCCTACAATGAGCAGTTCTTC. It encodes CAWSGETIRSYNEQFF.